This T cell receptor beta chain was obtained from a study of blood T cell repertoires in COVID-19. Across the study: The United States, Italy and Spain were the sources of the acute and convalescent COVID-19 samples. The cDNA or gDNA used as material had been derived from T cells, B-cell-depleted T cells, or PBMCs.

In the original analysis: Estimation of nucleated cell counts was performed using reference gene primer amplification. Sequencing was performed with immunoSEQ multiplex PCR; in TCRdb, only in-frame clones are kept and a portion is missing. The D gene and trimming were derived from the DNA, and the V and J assignments and clone size from that table. The sample holds about 120,000 clones; approximately 77% are singletons and the top ten take roughly 7.9%. Germline V gives CDR1 SGDLS, CDR2 YYNGEE. The CDR3 consists of 15 residues. With V trimmed by 0 bases and J by 6 bases, 2 bases remained unmatched. This clone has just one count.

The chain uses TRBV9 and TRBJ2-7; 14 nucleotides match TRBD2. The sequenced sample consisted of peripheral blood. The source of this sequence is a human donor in a cohort sampled during active COVID-19. The CDR3 sequence is CASSVGLAGGSEQYF. CDR3 DNA sequence: TGTGCCAGCAGCGTAGGACTAGCGGGAGGGAGCGAGCAGTACTTC.